Each of the 9 T cell receptor beta chains below was sequenced from the same sample in a study of blood T cell repertoires in COVID-19. Assay used: immunoSEQ multiplex PCR; TCRdb lists only in-frame clones, some missing. The table has about 210,000 clones, over 75% seen once. Sequenced input: PBMCs or T cells enriched from blood (not recorded which). Receptor source: a man aged 25 to 45 with acute COVID-19.

The chain employs TRBV2 and TRBJ1-3, with no clear D. V was cut by 6 bases and J by 4 bases, with 10 bases left in between. Looked up from germline, CDR1 is SNHLY and CDR2 is FYNNEI. The CDR3 extends over 13 amino acids. CDR3 residues: CASRDTGGNTIYF. The CDR3 bases are TGTGCCAGCAGGGATACGGGAGGAAACACCATATATTTT.

The chain combines TRBV29-1 with TRBJ2-2, with 9 bases aligning to TRBD1. Trimming removed 7 bases from V and 3 bases from J; junction bases left unmatched: 3. CDR3 length: 13 residues. The germline V gene encodes CDR1 SQVTM and CDR2 ANQGSEA. CDR3 region: CSAGQGDTGELFF. DNA of the CDR3: TGCAGCGCGGGACAGGGCGACACCGGGGAGCTGTTTTTT.

The rearrangement links TRBV6-5 to TRBJ1-1; D call uncertain. The CDR3 spans 13 residues. The V gene lost 8 bases and the J gene lost 4 bases, with 14 bases spanning the gap. Germline V gene lookup returns CDR1 MNHEY and CDR2 SVGAGI. CDR3 sequence: CASRWFEGTEAFF. The CDR3, as DNA: TGTGCCAGCCGGTGGTTTGAGGGCACTGAAGCTTTCTTT.

The rearrangement links TRBV3-1 (or the pseudogene TRBV3-2) to TRBJ2-1, with 10 nucleotides matching TRBD1. Trimming took 4 bases from V and 8 from J; bases not matched to a gene: 5. The CDR3 runs 14 residues. CDR1 and CDR2 from the germline V gene are LGHDT and YNNKEL (reference sequence). The CDR3 nucleotides are TGTGCCAGCAGCCCTGACAGGGGGCAGGATGAGCAGTTCTTC. Residues: CASSPDRGQDEQFF.

A single count supports this clone. The chain combines TRBV24-1 with TRBJ1-3; D is undetermined. The germline V gene has CDR1 KGHDR and CDR2 SFDVKD. Trimming removed 3 bases at V and 8 bases at J, with 10 bases between. There are 13 residues in the CDR3. This chain's CDR3 is CATSDGYSYTIYF. For the CDR3, the DNA is TGTGCCACCAGTGATGGATACAGTTACACCATATATTTT.

As concerns this clone: A read error may account for a junction end that differs from germline. The chain combines TRBV11-2 with TRBJ1-1; 10 nucleotides match TRBD1. Germline CDR1 and CDR2: SGHAT and FQNNGV. The CDR3 has 13 amino acids. The chain's CDR3 is CASSTNDRGRFLF. The CDR3 nucleotides read TGTGCCAGCAGCACCAACGACAGGGGGCGCTTTCTCTTT.

This chain links TRBV27 with TRBJ1-6, with 8 bases matching TRBD1. The CDR3 has 16 amino acids. Germline V CDR1 and CDR2: MNHEY, SMNVEV (reference sequence). Trimming at V came to 4 bases and at J to 9 bases, leaving 11 bases not matched to a gene. In DNA, the CDR3 is TGTGCCAGCAGTTCCCCGGGACAGGAACTGAGTTCACCCCTCCACTTT. Its translation: CASSSPGQELSSPLHF.

As regards this clone: At one of its ends the junction is not consistent with the germline gene, which may arise from a read error. The chain couples TRBV5-6 to TRBJ1-5; 10 nucleotides align to TRBD1. From germline, CDR1 is SGHDT and CDR2 YYEEEE. This CDR3 has 14 amino acids. Here the CDR3 DNA reads TGTGCCAGCAGCCAGACAGGGGGCAAACAGCCCCAGCATTTT. Its translation: CASSQTGGKQPQHF. Complete variable domain (other parts from reference TRBV5-6 and TRBJ1-5): DAGVTQSPTHLIKTRGQQVTLRCSPKSGHDTVSWYQQALGQGPQFIFQYYEEEERQRGNFPDRFSGHQFPNYSSELNVNALLLGDSALYLCASSQTGGKQPQHFGDGTRLSIL.

With regard to this clone: Other DNA sequences within the sample encode an identical CDR3. J is TRBJ1-3 and V is TRBV6-5; D not resolved. The V end was cut by 7 bases, the J end by 0 bases, with 10 bases between. This CDR3 contains 14 residues. Germline V gene sequence: CDR1 MNHEY, CDR2 SVGAGI. The CDR3 protein is CASTSGGSGNTIYF. The CDR3 region has the DNA TGTGCCAGCACCTCGGGAGGCTCTGGAAACACCATATATTTT.